The 29 T cell receptor beta chains given below trace back to one sample, sequenced in a study of blood T cell repertoires in COVID-19. Assay: immunoSEQ multiplex PCR; the TCRdb copy retains only in-frame clones and omits some. The sample shows 200,000 or so clones, 88% of them seen only once. Material: peripheral blood. The receptor set was obtained from a woman aged 60-75 years with acute or convalescent COVID-19.

The chain carries TRBV3-1 (or the pseudogene TRBV3-2) and TRBJ2-2, with unresolved D. V was cut by 4 bases and J by 4 bases, with 10 bases left in between. The length of the CDR3 is 14 residues. Germline V gene sequence: CDR1 LGHDT, CDR2 YNNKEL (reference sequence). CDR3 sequence: CASSRRSGTGELFF. In DNA, the CDR3 is TGTGCCAGCAGCCGGAGAAGTGGCACCGGGGAGCTGTTTTTT.

This chain links TRBV2 with TRBJ2-6; D ambiguous. This CDR3 comprises 16 residues. The germline V gene encodes CDR1 SNHLY and CDR2 FYNNEI. The germline V and J ends were trimmed by 4 bases and 1 base, with 11 bases remaining between them. For the CDR3, the DNA is TGTGCCAGCAGTGTAAATATAGATTCTGGGGCCAACGTCCTGACTTTC. It codes for CASSVNIDSGANVLTF.

The chain joins TRBV27 to TRBJ2-1, with 11 positions matching TRBD2. CDR1 and CDR2 (germline): MNHEY, SMNVEV (reference sequence). V was pared by 4 bases and J by 7 bases, with 9 bases of the junction left unmatched. The CDR3 length is 16 residues. This CDR3 is CASSSVGLAGSNEQFF. In DNA, the CDR3 is TGTGCCAGCAGTTCCGTAGGACTAGCGGGTTCAAATGAGCAGTTCTTC.

The chain has TRBV29-1 and TRBJ1-3; D is perhaps TRBD1 (5 bases). Germline V CDR1 and CDR2: SQVTM, ANQGSEA. V shed 3 bases and J shed 0 bases, with 9 bases lying between them. CDR3 size: 14 residues. The CDR3 DNA sequence: TGCAGCGTTGATCAGGGCAACTCTGGAAACACCATATATTTT. Translating it yields CSVDQGNSGNTIYF.

The genes are TRBV18 and TRBJ2-2; 8 positions match TRBD2. There are 16 residues in the CDR3. The V gene end was trimmed by 3 bases and the J gene end by 2 bases; junction bases not matched to a gene: 5. CDR1 is KGHSH and CDR2 is LQKENI in the germline V gene. As DNA, the CDR3 is TGTGCCAGCTCACCCTTGAGCGGGAGTAACACCGGGGAGCTGTTTTTT. Encoded protein: CASSPLSGSNTGELFF.

This chain connects TRBV11-3 to TRBJ1-3; no reliable D call. V was cut by 5 bases and J by 4 bases, with 9 bases left in between. Germline CDR1 and CDR2: SGHNT and YENEEA. The CDR3 totals 13 residues. The CDR3 DNA is TGTGCCAGCAGCCTCATCGGGGGAAACACCATATATTTT. This codes for CASSLIGGNTIYF. The full variable domain, in which reference TRBV11-3 and TRBJ1-3 provide the parts outside the CDR3, is EAGVVQSPRYKIIEKKQPVAFWCNPISGHNTLYWYLQNLGQGPELLIRYENEEAVDDSQLPKDRFSAERLKGVDSTLKIQPAELGDSAVYLCASSLIGGNTIYFGEGSWLTVV.

This clone was detected once. The chain employs TRBV12-3 or TRBV12-4 and TRBJ1-2; 7 bases are a match to TRBD1. The V gene end was trimmed by 6 bases and the J gene end by 2 bases; junction bases not matched to a gene: 3. The CDR3 totals 13 residues. The CDR3 DNA is TGTGCCAGCAGCCCCAGGGGGAACTATGGCTACACCTTC. Its protein product is CASSPRGNYGYTF.

The chain recombines TRBV9 with TRBJ1-5; D is possibly TRBD1 (5 bases). CDR3 length: 14 residues. Per germline, CDR1 SGDLS and CDR2 YYNGEE. V was clipped by 4 bases and J by 2 bases, with 10 bases between them. The CDR3 here is CASSRGGGNQPQHF. The CDR3 coding sequence is TGTGCCAGCAGCCGCGGGGGGGGCAATCAGCCCCAGCATTTT.

This chain uses TRBV19 with TRBJ2-1, with 10 bases aligning to TRBD2. The V gene's germline CDR1 is LNHDA and CDR2 SQIVND (reference sequence). The trim removed 6 bases at V and 7 bases at J, leaving 9 bases unmatched. This CDR3 comprises 15 residues. The CDR3 DNA reads TGTGCCAGTAGCAATCTAGCGGGAGTATCAAATGAGCAGTTCTTC. Translation gives CASSNLAGVSNEQFF.

CDR3 in amino acids: CASSTGLATYNEQFF. DNA of the CDR3: TGCGCCAGCAGCACGGGCCTAGCCACCTACAATGAGCAGTTCTTC. The chain recombines TRBV5-1 with TRBJ2-1; the D gene is possibly TRBD2 (5 bases). Trimming removed 4 bases at V and 2 bases at J, with 13 bases between. This CDR3 contains 15 residues. Germline loops: CDR1 SGHRS, CDR2 YFSETQ.

The chain recombines TRBV9 with TRBJ1-5, with TRBD1 matching over 7 bases. Trimming removed 0 bases from V and 5 bases from J; junction bases left unmatched: 5. Germline values: CDR1 SGDLS, CDR2 YYNGEE. The CDR3 runs to 15 residues. The CDR3 region has the DNA TGTGCCAGCAGCGTAGACCCAGGGGGAGATCAGCCCCAGCATTTT. Amino acid sequence: CASSVDPGGDQPQHF.

The chain couples TRBV5-1 to TRBJ1-1; 7 bases agree with TRBD1. Trimming cost V 4 bases and J 4 bases; bases outside gene matches: 4. CDR3 size: 13 residues. Germline V gene lookup returns CDR1 SGHRS and CDR2 YFSETQ. CDR3 nucleotides: TGCGCCAGCAGCCCAACAGGGGCCACTGAAGCTTTCTTT. Residues: CASSPTGATEAFF.

The chain uses TRBV3-1 (or the pseudogene TRBV3-2) and TRBJ2-7; D possibly corresponds to TRBD1 (5 bases). Trimming left V 0 bases short and J 3 bases short, with 18 bases between. The CDR3 runs to 17 residues. Germline V gives CDR1 LGHDT, CDR2 YNNKEL (reference sequence). This CDR3 is CASSQDGLEQAYYEQYF. CDR3 bases: TGTGCCAGCAGCCAAGATGGGTTGGAACAGGCTTACTACGAGCAGTACTTC.

CDR3 loop: CASKPGQAINQPQHF. In nucleotides, the CDR3 is TGTGCCAGCAAACCGGGACAGGCAATCAATCAGCCCCAGCATTTT. The V gene is TRBV6-6, the J gene TRBJ1-5; 8 bases align to TRBD1. With 7 bases clipped from V and 3 bases from J, the junction kept 8 bases outside the gene matches. In germline, CDR1 is MNHNY, CDR2 SVGAGI (reference sequence). The CDR3 extends over 15 amino acids.

This clone turned up a few times. V gene TRBV7-7 combines with J gene TRBJ2-7, with TRBD2 as a possible D gene (6 bases). Germline V lookup: CDR1 SSHAT, CDR2 FNYEAQ (reference sequence). This CDR3 has 15 amino acids. Trimming removed 5 bases at V and 5 bases at J, with 19 bases between. DNA for the CDR3: TGTGCCAGCAGCCCCCTCGGCGGGAAAGACCACGAGCAGTACTTC. It codes for CASSPLGGKDHEQYF.

This chain connects TRBV7-2 to TRBJ1-5; D gene unclear. Trimming shortened V by 2 bases and J by 3 bases, and 8 bases separated the two germline ends. Germline lookup yields CDR1 SGHTA and CDR2 FQGNSA. The CDR3 loop spans 14 amino acids. CDR3 in DNA: TGTGCCAGCAGCTTAAACAGTGTCAATCAGCCCCAGCATTTT. This sequence encodes CASSLNSVNQPQHF.

The chain carries TRBV18 and TRBJ1-2, with 9 bases that match TRBD1. The CDR3 totals 14 residues. The V gene's germline CDR1 is KGHSH and CDR2 LQKENI. After removal of 4 bases from V and 6 bases from J, the junction contained 6 bases not matched to a gene. This CDR3 reads CASSLQGAGDGYTF. The CDR3 DNA is TGTGCCAGCTCACTACAGGGGGCAGGGGATGGCTACACCTTC.

This clone has a single count. The gene calls are TRBV5-4 and TRBJ2-3, with D uncertain. Germline V CDR1 and CDR2: SGHNT, YYREEE (reference sequence). The CDR3 has 14 residues. V was cut by 4 bases and J by 1 base, with 10 bases left in between. The CDR3 nucleotides read TGTGCCAGCAGCATGAGAGTTGGCACAGATACGCAGTATTTT. Protein sequence: CASSMRVGTDTQYF. Filled out from reference TRBV5-4 and TRBJ2-3, the complete variable domain reads ETGVTQSPTHLIKTRGQQVTLRCSSQSGHNTVSWYQQALGQGPQFIFQYYREEENGRGNFPPRFSGLQFPNYSSELNVNALELDDSALYLCASSMRVGTDTQYFGPGTRLTVL.

V is TRBV10-3 and J is TRBJ2-7, with 7 positions matching TRBD1. CDR3 length equals 13 residues. Germline CDR1 ENHRY, CDR2 SYGVKD. Unmatched junction bases numbered 2, after V lost 2 bases and J lost 4 bases. The CDR3 reads CAISEQGEYEQYF. The DNA for the CDR3 is TGTGCCATCAGTGAGCAGGGGGAGTACGAGCAGTACTTC.

The chain joins TRBV5-1 to TRBJ2-3; TRBD2 agrees at 13 bases. Germline assignment: CDR1 SGHRS and CDR2 YFSETQ. The CDR3 is made up of 17 amino acids. V trimming: 0 bases; J trimming: 2 bases; junction bases outside the gene matches: 3. The CDR3 region has the DNA TGCGCCAGCAGCTTGGCAGGGACTAGCGGGACCACAGATACGCAGTATTTT. Amino acids: CASSLAGTSGTTDTQYF. Using reference TRBV5-1 and TRBJ2-3 for the parts outside the CDR3, the full variable domain is KAGVTQTPRYLIKTRGQQVTLSCSPISGHRSVSWYQQTPGQGLQFLFEYFSETQRNKGNFPGRFSGRQFSNSRSEMNVSTLELGDSALYLCASSLAGTSGTTDTQYFGPGTRLTVL.

This clone was detected only once. V usage is TRBV5-1 and J usage is TRBJ1-1; 8 nucleotides align to TRBD1. The CDR3 totals 15 residues. Trimming took 0 bases from V and 1 from J; bases not matched to a gene: 2. The V gene's germline CDR1 is SGHRS and CDR2 YFSETQ. CDR3 protein: CASSLGDRTNTEAFF. The CDR3 DNA is TGCGCCAGCAGCTTGGGGGACAGGACGAACACTGAAGCTTTCTTT. The full variable domain, its missing parts supplied by reference TRBV5-1 and TRBJ1-1, is KAGVTQTPRYLIKTRGQQVTLSCSPISGHRSVSWYQQTPGQGLQFLFEYFSETQRNKGNFPGRFSGRQFSNSRSEMNVSTLELGDSALYLCASSLGDRTNTEAFFGQGTRLTVV.

The chain has TRBV6-2 or TRBV6-3 and TRBJ2-1, with D possibly being TRBD2 (5 bases). The V end lost 5 bases, the J end lost 9 bases, and 14 bases lay between the germline ends. Germline values: CDR1 MNHEY, CDR2 SVGEGT. The CDR3 sequence is 13 residues long. CDR3 coding DNA: TGTGCCAGCAGTCCGGACCCGAGGGTTGAGCAGTTCTTC. This encodes CASSPDPRVEQFF.

The chain carries TRBV19 and TRBJ2-3, with 9 bases that match TRBD1. Germline assignment: CDR1 LNHDA and CDR2 SQIVND (reference sequence). The CDR3 length is 15 residues. Trimming at V came to 3 bases and at J to 8 bases, leaving 9 bases not matched to a gene. CDR3 nucleotide sequence: TGTGCCAGTAGTATTTGGGACAGGGAATTAAGTACGCAGTATTTT. Translating gives CASSIWDRELSTQYF.

This chain connects TRBV6-5 to TRBJ1-6, with a possible D match to TRBD1 (5 bases). Per germline, CDR1 MNHEY and CDR2 SVGAGI. The CDR3 runs to 12 residues. Trimming left V 8 bases short and J 10 bases short, with 12 bases between. CDR3 sequence: CASGPQGSPLHF. CDR3 coding DNA: TGTGCCAGCGGGCCCCAGGGCTCACCCCTCCACTTT.

V and J are TRBV30 and TRBJ1-3; D is undetermined. V gave up 2 bases and J gave up 8 bases, with 10 bases separating them. CDR3 length: 12 amino acids. CDR1 and CDR2 (germline): GTSNPN, SVGIG (reference sequence). The CDR3 nucleotides read TGTGCCTGGAGTACGATCGGGGACACCATATATTTT. Translated, it gives CAWSTIGDTIYF. The full variable domain, rest sourced from reference TRBV30 and TRBJ1-3, is SQTIHQWPATLVQPVGSPLSLECTVEGTSNPNLYWYRQAAGRGLQLLFYSVGIGQISSEVPQNLSASRPQDRQFILSSKKLLLSDSGFYLCAWSTIGDTIYFGEGSWLTVV.

The chain is built from TRBV19 and TRBJ1-2; D is possibly TRBD1 (5 bases). Germline-derived CDR1 and CDR2 are LNHDA and SQIVND (reference sequence). CDR3 size: 10 residues. V was pared by 10 bases and J by 7 bases, with 10 bases between. The DNA for the CDR3 is TGTGCCACTTTAAGGGGTGGCTACACCTTC. Its translation is CATLRGGYTF.

There are a few counts of this clone. An end of the junction differs from the germline gene, which may be a read error. This chain joins TRBV30 and TRBJ1-1, with unresolved D. Germline V gene data show CDR1 as GTSNPN and CDR2 as SVGIG (reference sequence). The CDR3 has 11 amino acids. The CDR3 nucleotides read TGCCCTACCGAGAAGAACACTGAAGCTTTCTTT. Its protein product is CPTEKNTEAFF.

The CDR3, as DNA: TGTGCCAGCTCACCACCGGTCCAGAATGAAAAACTGTTTTTT. Translated, it gives CASSPPVQNEKLFF. V and J are TRBV18 and TRBJ1-4; D gene unclear. The CDR3 has 14 residues. With 0 bases removed from V and 5 bases from J, the gap between germline ends came to 7 bases. The germline V gene has CDR1 KGHSH and CDR2 LQKENI.

The table lists this clone with a few counts. The CDR3 nucleotides are TGTGCCAGCAGTTTGGGCAACCAGATTGAAGCTTTCTTT. This translates into CASSLGNQIEAFF. V is TRBV27 and J is TRBJ1-1, with D hard to call. Trimming stripped 3 bases from V and 7 bases from J, with 12 bases between. This CDR3 comprises 13 residues. CDR1 and CDR2 (germline): MNHEY, SMNVEV (reference sequence).